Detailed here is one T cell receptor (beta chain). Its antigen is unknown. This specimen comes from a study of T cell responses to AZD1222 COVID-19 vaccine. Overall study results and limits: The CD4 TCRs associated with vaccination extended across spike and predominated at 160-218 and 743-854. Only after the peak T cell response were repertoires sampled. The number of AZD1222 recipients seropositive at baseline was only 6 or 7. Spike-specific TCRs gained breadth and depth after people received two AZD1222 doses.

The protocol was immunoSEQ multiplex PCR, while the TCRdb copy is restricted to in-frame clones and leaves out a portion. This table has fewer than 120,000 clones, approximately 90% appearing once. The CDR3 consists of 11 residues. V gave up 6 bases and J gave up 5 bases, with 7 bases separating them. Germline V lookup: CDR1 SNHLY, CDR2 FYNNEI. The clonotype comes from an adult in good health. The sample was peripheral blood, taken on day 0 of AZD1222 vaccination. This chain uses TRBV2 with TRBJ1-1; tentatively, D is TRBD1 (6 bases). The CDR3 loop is CASRRGTEAFF. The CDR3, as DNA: TGTGCCAGCAGGAGGGGGACTGAAGCTTTCTTT.